This entry is about one TCR beta chain. The method was immunoSEQ multiplex PCR; TCRdb's version includes in-frame clones alone and lacks a portion of them. Of approximately 250,000 clones in the sample, roughly 80% were seen once. These data are taken from a study of blood T cell repertoires in COVID-19. As for the study in general: COVID-19 samples collected from the United States, Italy and Spain covered acute and convalescent phases. Nucleic acid was either cDNA or gDNA, and it came from T cells, B-cell-depleted T cells, or PBMCs.

V trimming: 3 bases; J trimming: 9 bases; junction bases outside the gene matches: 11. The CDR3 extends over 16 amino acids. CDR1 and CDR2 (germline): SGHRS, YFSETQ. V gene TRBV5-1 combines with J gene TRBJ2-1; 11 bases are shared with TRBD2. Material for sequencing was peripheral blood. The receptor was derived from a woman in her 50s with acute or convalescent COVID-19. The CDR3 sequence: CASSWIMGLAVGEQFF. In nucleotides, the CDR3 is TGCGCCAGCAGCTGGATTATGGGACTAGCGGTCGGTGAGCAGTTCTTC.